The present T cell receptor beta chain was sequenced within a study of immune cell composition in non-small cell lung cancer. Overall study: Histologic subtype was mainly adenocarcinoma or squamous cell carcinoma. The study's findings and limits: Lung adenocarcinomas had lower top 10 clone scores and clonality than squamous tumours. TIL tumour reactivity correlated with maximal tumour-associated clone frequency in adenocarcinoma. Smoking pack-years did not significantly correlate with tumour TCR-beta clonality.

The table came from immunoSEQ multiplex PCR; TCRdb's copy has only in-frame clones and leaves some out. The sample lists around 8,000 clones; 65% to 75% were seen once. V dropped 4 bases and J dropped 3; count of bases not matched to a gene: 6. Germline V gene data show CDR1 as SGHTS and CDR2 as YDEGEE. CDR3 length: 16 residues. Worth noting for this clone: Its cognate antigen is unknown.

The source is a human donor with non-small cell lung cancer. The source material was lung tumor tissue. The V gene is TRBV5-8, the J gene TRBJ2-2; 10 nucleotides align to TRBD2. CDR3 loop: CASSPRLAGDTGELFF. DNA for the CDR3: TGTGCCAGCAGCCCCAGACTAGCGGGCGACACCGGGGAGCTGTTTTTT.